The next 11 T cell receptor beta chains were all read from a single sample in a study of blood T cell repertoires in COVID-19. Assay: immunoSEQ multiplex PCR; the TCRdb copy retains only in-frame clones and omits some. Among hundreds of thousands of clones listed, 85% to 90% were seen once. Sequenced input: PBMCs or T cells enriched from blood (not recorded which). These receptors all stem from a man between 18 and 29 years old who had recovered from COVID-19.

A single count supports this clone. Compared with germline, one end of the junction differs, possibly owing to a read error. J is TRBJ2-7 and V is TRBV27; D may be TRBD1 (6 bases). CDR3 length: 13 amino acids. The germline CDR1 and CDR2 sequences are MNHEY and SMNVEV (reference sequence). The CDR3 loop reads CASSPRNSQGWHF. In nucleotides, the CDR3 is TGTGCCAGCAGTCCCCGAAACTCACAGGGTTGGCACTTC.

The chain links TRBV6-2 or TRBV6-3 to TRBJ1-5, with D perhaps matching TRBD1 (5 bases). This CDR3 is built from 16 residues. Germline assignment: CDR1 MNHEY and CDR2 SVGEGT. Trimming took 2 bases from V and 6 from J, leaving 17 bases between them. The CDR3 nucleotides are TGTGCCAGCAGTTACGCCGGGGGGAGAAGGGGTCAGCCCCAGCATTTT. It translates to CASSYAGGRRGQPQHF.

This clone showed up just a few times. The chain is built from TRBV10-2 and TRBJ1-4; TRBD1 matches 7 bases. The CDR3 consists of 13 residues. Per the germline V gene, CDR1 is WSHSY and CDR2 is SAAADI. V was pared by 11 bases and J by 5 bases, with 8 bases of the junction left unmatched. CDR3 DNA sequence: TGCGCCTCACGGACAGGTCAGAATGAAAAACTGTTTTTT. Its translation is CASRTGQNEKLFF.

The J gene is TRBJ1-5, the V gene TRBV15, with unresolved D. The length of the CDR3 is 14 residues. CDR1 is LNHNV, CDR2 YYDKDF, per germline (reference sequence). With 1 base removed from V and 7 bases from J, the gap between germline ends came to 11 bases. Here the CDR3 reads CATSRGGMGQPQHF. As DNA, the CDR3 is TGTGCCACCAGCAGAGGAGGGATGGGGCAGCCCCAGCATTTT. Variable domain in full (rest from reference TRBV15 and TRBJ1-5): DAMVIQNPRYQVTQFGKPVTLSCSQTLNHNVMYWYQQKSSQAPKLLFHYYDKDFNNEADTPDNFQSRRPNTSFCFLDIRSPGLGDTAMYLCATSRGGMGQPQHFGDGTRLSIL.

The rearrangement joins TRBV2 to TRBJ1-1, with D possibly TRBD1 on 5 matching bases. Trimming left V 4 bases short and J 0 bases short, with 9 bases between. CDR1 is SNHLY, CDR2 FYNNEI, per germline. The CDR3 sequence is 14 residues long. CDR3 sequence (DNA): TGTGCCAGCAGTGTATCACAGGTGAACACTGAAGCTTTCTTT. Its protein product is CASSVSQVNTEAFF.

The rearrangement joins TRBV7-9 to TRBJ2-3; 15 positions agree with TRBD2. This CDR3 spans 17 amino acids. V gave up 5 bases and J gave up 3 bases; unmatched junction bases: 6. Germline values: CDR1 SEHNR, CDR2 FQNEAQ (reference sequence). CDR3 DNA: TGTGCCAGCAGCCCGGGACTAGCGGGAGGCTCAACAGATACGCAGTATTTT. It encodes CASSPGLAGGSTDTQYF.

This chain uses TRBV5-1 with TRBJ2-1; 12 bases map to TRBD1. The germline V gene has CDR1 SGHRS and CDR2 YFSETQ. The trim removed 4 bases at V and 8 bases at J, leaving 1 base unmatched. The CDR3 is 13 amino acids. The CDR3 sequence: CASSRDRGHEQFF. The DNA for the CDR3 is TGCGCCAGCAGCCGGGACAGGGGGCATGAGCAGTTCTTC.

The rearrangement uses TRBV12-3 or TRBV12-4 and TRBJ2-3; 7 nucleotides line up with TRBD1. V shed 6 bases and J 7 bases; nucleotides not matched to a gene: 7. The CDR3 runs 13 residues. The CDR3 sequence: CASSITGVNTQYF. The CDR3 DNA sequence: TGTGCCAGCAGCATAACAGGGGTCAATACGCAGTATTTT.

The chain carries TRBV3-1 (or the pseudogene TRBV3-2) and TRBJ1-1; a weak D match, TRBD1 (5 bases). Trimming shortened V by 2 bases and J by 5 bases, and 12 bases separated the two germline ends. The length of the CDR3 is 14 residues. The germline gives CDR1 LGHDT, CDR2 YNNKEL (reference sequence). The CDR3 loop is CASSQRPQGTEAFF. The CDR3 nucleotides read TGTGCCAGCAGCCAACGCCCCCAGGGTACTGAAGCTTTCTTT.

The genes are TRBV7-2 and TRBJ2-5; D perhaps matches TRBD2 (5 bases). This CDR3 has 14 residues. Between the trimmed V and J ends, which lost 1 base and 3 bases, there was a span of 9 bases. Germline V gives CDR1 SGHTA, CDR2 FQGNSA. CDR3 bases: TGTGCCAGCAGCTTAGTAGTGGGAGAAGAGACCCAGTACTTC. Protein: CASSLVVGEETQYF.

The chain joins TRBV10-2 to TRBJ1-2; possible D gene TRBD1, 5 bases. Germline lookup yields CDR1 WSHSY and CDR2 SAAADI. Trimming removed 4 bases from V and 5 bases from J, with 11 bases in between. This CDR3 spans 13 amino acids. The CDR3 region has the DNA TGCGCCAGCAGTGCCGAAGGGGTGTATGGCTACACCTTC. It specifies CASSAEGVYGYTF.